Shown below are 17 T cell receptor beta chains from a single sample sequenced in a study of cytomegalovirus exposure and HLA in healthy donors. The PCR employed 60 Vbeta primers together with 13 Jbeta primers. Sequencing was performed with immunoSEQ multiplex PCR; in TCRdb, only in-frame clones are kept and a portion is missing. The repertoire consists of some 150,000 clones, with nearly 80% occurring once and the leading ten covering around 3%. Material: PBMCs. Receptors were obtained from a man aged 40-49 years in good health and CMV-seropositive.

This chain uses TRBV4-1 with TRBJ1-1; TRBD1 matches at 9 bases. V was pared by 1 base and J by 7 bases, with 4 bases of the junction left unmatched. Per germline, CDR1 MGHRA and CDR2 YSYEKL. The CDR3 covers 14 residues. For the CDR3, the DNA is TGCGCCAGCAGCCAAGGGAACAGGGGGCTTGAAGCTTTCTTT. Protein sequence: CASSQGNRGLEAFF.

This clone was detected once. V is TRBV5-6 and J is TRBJ1-1, with 7 nucleotides matching TRBD1. CDR1 and CDR2 from the germline V gene are SGHDT and YYEEEE. The CDR3 is made up of 12 amino acids. Trimming cost V 4 bases and J 8 bases; bases outside gene matches: 5. The CDR3 region has the DNA TGTGCCAGCAGCGCCGGGACAGTAGAAGCTTTCTTT. Residues: CASSAGTVEAFF.

Concerning this clone: At the DNA level, this CDR3 is encoded by other sequences in the same sample as well. The genes are TRBV6-5 and TRBJ2-7; 8 nucleotides agree with TRBD1. V dropped 7 bases and J dropped 4; count of bases not matched to a gene: 9. Germline V gene data show CDR1 as MNHEY and CDR2 as SVGAGI. The length of the CDR3 is 14 residues. CDR3 sequence (DNA): TGTGCCAGCAACCCGCCAGGGGGCTCGTACGAGCAGTACTTC. Its protein product is CASNPPGGSYEQYF.

V and J are TRBV29-1 and TRBJ2-5; 9 nucleotides agree with TRBD2. The CDR3 consists of 14 residues. J was trimmed by 5 bases and V by 1 base; bases with no gene match: 5. Germline CDR1 SQVTM, CDR2 ANQGSEA. CDR3 region: CSVEAGTSQETQYF. As DNA, the CDR3 is TGCAGCGTTGAAGCAGGGACTAGCCAGGAGACCCAGTACTTC.

CDR3 nucleotides: TGTGCCAGCAGCTCCGGACAGGCCAATACGAACACCGGGGAGCTGTTTTTT. This sequence encodes CASSSGQANTNTGELFF. This sequence joins TRBV7-9 and TRBJ2-2; 7 bases match TRBD1. Germline CDR1 reads SEHNR; CDR2 reads FQNEAQ (reference sequence). With 4 bases clipped from V and 0 bases from J, the junction kept 8 bases outside the gene matches. The CDR3 is made up of 17 amino acids.

This sequence joins TRBV4-1 and TRBJ1-2; tentatively, D is TRBD1 (6 bases). CDR3 length: 16 residues. V gave up 2 bases and J gave up 2 bases, with 15 bases separating them. Germline CDR1 MGHRA, CDR2 YSYEKL. This CDR3 is CASSQPDRKPNYGYTF. CDR3 sequence (DNA): TGCGCCAGCAGCCAACCGGACAGAAAACCGAACTATGGCTACACCTTC.

The chain links TRBV27 to TRBJ2-3; D perhaps matches TRBD1 (6 bases). Per the germline V gene, CDR1 is MNHEY and CDR2 is SMNVEV (reference sequence). Trimming cost V 9 bases and J 5 bases, with 12 bases left between them. The CDR3 loop spans 12 amino acids. CDR3 region: CASQGRGDTQYF. The DNA of the CDR3 is TGTGCCAGTCAGGGGCGCGGAGATACGCAGTATTTT.

The J gene is TRBJ1-5, the V gene TRBV6-1; D possibly corresponds to TRBD1 (6 bases). V was trimmed by 8 bases and J by 0 bases, leaving 14 bases between them. This CDR3 comprises 15 residues. The germline gives CDR1 MNHNS, CDR2 SASEGT. Here the CDR3 reads CASAGQGNSNQPQHF. The CDR3 DNA reads as TGTGCCAGCGCCGGGCAGGGGAATAGCAATCAGCCCCAGCATTTT.

CDR3 sequence reads: CASTLQGSSYEQYF. Here the CDR3 DNA reads TGTGCCAGCACGTTACAGGGATCCTCCTACGAGCAGTACTTC. The chain joins TRBV7-8 to TRBJ2-7; TRBD1 is a possible D gene (6 bases). The CDR3 spans 14 residues. Germline CDR1 and CDR2: SGHVS and FQNEAQ. Trimming pared 7 bases from V and 0 bases from J, leaving 13 bases between.

The J gene is TRBJ2-7, the V gene TRBV6-1; TRBD2 might be the D (5 bases). This CDR3 has 15 amino acids. Germline CDR1 and CDR2: MNHNS and SASEGT. V lost 5 bases to trimming and J lost 1 base, with 15 bases between them. CDR3 in amino acids: CASSLRAPGSYEQYF. For the CDR3, the DNA is TGTGCCAGCAGTCTCCGGGCCCCGGGGTCCTACGAGCAGTACTTC.

The chain carries TRBV15 and TRBJ2-3, with D possibly being TRBD1 (5 bases). The V and J ends lost 1 base and 11 bases respectively, with 19 bases between them. Germline CDR1 LNHNV, CDR2 YYDKDF (reference sequence). The CDR3 has 15 residues. CDR3 in amino acids: CATSRGGQGEGMQYF. In nucleotides, the CDR3 is TGTGCCACCAGCAGAGGGGGCCAGGGCGAAGGAATGCAGTATTTT.

The V call is TRBV7-8, the J call TRBJ2-7, with TRBD1 matching over 9 bases. CDR1 is SGHVS, CDR2 FQNEAQ, per germline. The CDR3 is 13 residues long. The ends lost 6 bases at V and 5 bases at J; junction bases unmatched: 5. In nucleotides, the CDR3 is TGTGCCAGCAGGAGGACAGGGGCCGACGAGCAGTACTTC. Translation gives CASRRTGADEQYF.

J is TRBJ1-2 and V is TRBV7-3; the match to TRBD1 covers 7 bases. Germline V gene data show CDR1 as SGHTA and CDR2 as FQGTGA. The CDR3 is 13 amino acids. V trimming: 6 bases; J trimming: 4 bases; junction bases outside the gene matches: 5. CDR3: CASSADRSYGYTF. The CDR3 coding sequence is TGTGCCAGCAGTGCGGACAGGTCCTATGGCTACACCTTC.

The genes are TRBV2 and TRBJ2-2, with a possible D match to TRBD1 (6 bases). With 7 bases removed from V and 1 base from J, the gap between germline ends came to 10 bases. Germline V gene lookup returns CDR1 SNHLY and CDR2 FYNNEI. The CDR3 spans 14 residues. The chain's CDR3 is CASTGQLNTGELFF. The CDR3 DNA reads as TGTGCCAGCACGGGACAATTGAACACCGGGGAGCTGTTTTTT. The complete variable domain, with remaining parts taken from reference TRBV2 and TRBJ2-2, reads EPEVTQTPSHQVTQMGQEVILRCVPISNHLYFYWYRQILGQKVEFLVSFYNNEISEKSEIFDDQFSVERPDGSNFTLKIRSTKLEDSAMYFCASTGQLNTGELFFGEGSRLTVL.

The chain recombines TRBV4-2 with TRBJ1-4; 8 positions agree with TRBD1. The ends lost 4 bases at V and 8 bases at J; junction bases unmatched: 6. In germline, CDR1 is LGHNA, CDR2 YNFKEQ. The length of the CDR3 is 14 residues. In DNA form, the CDR3 reads TGTGCCAGCAGCCCAATAGGACAGGGAGAAAAACTGTTTTTT. It encodes CASSPIGQGEKLFF.

This clone was found a few times. CDR3 sequence: CSRSSYNEQFF. The CDR3 region has the DNA TGCAGTCGCAGTTCCTACAATGAGCAGTTCTTC. The chain links TRBV20-1 to TRBJ2-1; D not resolved. Germline V gene sequence: CDR1 DFQATT, CDR2 SNEGSKA (reference sequence). The germline V and J ends were trimmed by 8 bases and 1 base, with 6 bases remaining between them. The CDR3 covers 11 residues.

The genes are TRBV11-3 and TRBJ2-1, with TRBD1 as a possible D gene (5 bases). The length of the CDR3 is 12 residues. Germline V CDR1 and CDR2: SGHNT, YENEEA. V shed 3 bases and J shed 6 bases, with 6 bases lying between them. The CDR3 nucleotides are TGTGCCAGCAGCTTCCAGGGCAATGAGCAGTTCTTC. It encodes CASSFQGNEQFF.